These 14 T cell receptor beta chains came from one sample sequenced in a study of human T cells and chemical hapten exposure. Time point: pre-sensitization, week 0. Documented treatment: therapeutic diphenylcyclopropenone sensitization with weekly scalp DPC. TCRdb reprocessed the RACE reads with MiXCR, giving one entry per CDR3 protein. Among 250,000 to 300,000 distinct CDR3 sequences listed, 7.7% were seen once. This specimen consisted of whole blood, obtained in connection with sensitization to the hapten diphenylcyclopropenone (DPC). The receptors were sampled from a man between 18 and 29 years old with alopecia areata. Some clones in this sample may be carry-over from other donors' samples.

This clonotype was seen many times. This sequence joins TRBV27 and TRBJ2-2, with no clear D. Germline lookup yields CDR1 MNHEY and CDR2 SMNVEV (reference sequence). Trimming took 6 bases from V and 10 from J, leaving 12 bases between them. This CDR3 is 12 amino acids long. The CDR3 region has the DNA TGTGCCAGCAGAAAAAGGGCGGAGGAGCTGTTTTTT. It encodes CASRKRAEELFF.

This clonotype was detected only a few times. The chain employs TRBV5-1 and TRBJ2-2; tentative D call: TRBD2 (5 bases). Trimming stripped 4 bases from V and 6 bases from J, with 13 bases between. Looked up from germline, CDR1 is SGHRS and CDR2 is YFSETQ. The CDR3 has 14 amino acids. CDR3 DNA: TGCGCCAGCAGCGCAGGACTTTATCCCGGGGAGCTGTTTTTT. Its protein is CASSAGLYPGELFF.

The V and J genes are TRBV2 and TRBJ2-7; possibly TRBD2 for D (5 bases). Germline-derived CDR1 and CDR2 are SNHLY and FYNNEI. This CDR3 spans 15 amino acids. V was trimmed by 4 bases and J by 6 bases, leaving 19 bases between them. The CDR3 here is CASSARTGYGVEQYV. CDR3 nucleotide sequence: TGTGCCAGCAGTGCGCGGACTGGATACGGGGTCGAGCAGTACGTC.

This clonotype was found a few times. The CDR3 DNA reads as TGTGCCAGCAGCTCCTCCCGGACAGGGGGCACTGAAGCTTTCTTT. Its protein product is CASSSSRTGGTEAFF. The rearrangement joins TRBV7-3 to TRBJ1-1; 10 bases are shared with TRBD1. Germline CDR1 and CDR2: SGHTA and FQGTGA. The CDR3 is 15 residues long. V lost 4 bases, J lost 4 bases, and 6 bases stayed unmatched.

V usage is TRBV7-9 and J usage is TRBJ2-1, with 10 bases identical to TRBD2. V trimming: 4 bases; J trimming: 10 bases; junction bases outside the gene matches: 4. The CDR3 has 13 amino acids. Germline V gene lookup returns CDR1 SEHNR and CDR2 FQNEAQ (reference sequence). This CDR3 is CASSSPGLAEQFF. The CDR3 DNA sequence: TGTGCCAGCAGCTCCCCGGGACTAGCGGAGCAGTTCTTC.

CDR3 sequence reads: CSVEIAGPIPDTQYF. CDR3 DNA sequence: TGCAGCGTTGAAATTGCAGGGCCCATCCCAGATACGCAGTATTTT. The J gene is TRBJ2-3, the V gene TRBV29-1, with D perhaps TRBD1 (5 bases). The V end lost 2 bases, the J end lost 4 bases, and 16 bases lay between the germline ends. This CDR3 has 15 amino acids. The germline gives CDR1 SQVTM, CDR2 ANQGSEA.

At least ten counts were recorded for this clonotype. CDR3 sequence reads: CASSLGKGAVTEAFF. The CDR3 DNA reads as TGTGCCAGCAGCTTAGGGAAGGGGGCGGTTACTGAAGCTTTCTTT. The V call is TRBV7-2, the J call TRBJ1-1; 7 nucleotides agree with TRBD1. The CDR3 covers 15 residues. The J segment lost 5 bases and the V segment lost 1 base, leaving 7 bases of the junction unmatched. In germline, CDR1 is SGHTA, CDR2 FQGNSA. Drawing the rest from reference TRBV7-2 and TRBJ1-1, the complete variable domain is GAGVSQSPSNKVTEKGKDVELRCDPISGHTALYWYRQSLGQGLEFLIYFQGNSAPDKSGLPSDRFSAERTGGSVSTLTIQRTQQEDSAVYLCASSLGKGAVTEAFFGQGTRLTVV.

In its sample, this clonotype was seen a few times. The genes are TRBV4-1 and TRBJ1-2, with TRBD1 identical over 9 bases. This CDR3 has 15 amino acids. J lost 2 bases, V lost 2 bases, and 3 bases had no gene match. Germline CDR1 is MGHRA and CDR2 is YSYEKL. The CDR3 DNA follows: TGCGCCAGCAGCCAAACAGGGGGCGCGAACTATGGCTACACCTTC. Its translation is CASSQTGGANYGYTF.

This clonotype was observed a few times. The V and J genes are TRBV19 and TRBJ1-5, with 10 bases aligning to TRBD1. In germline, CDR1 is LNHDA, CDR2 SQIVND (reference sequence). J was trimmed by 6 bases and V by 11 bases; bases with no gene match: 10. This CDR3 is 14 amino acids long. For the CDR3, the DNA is TGTGCCGTCCGAAGACAGGGGGCTCGTCAGCCCCAGCATTTT. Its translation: CAVRRQGARQPQHF.

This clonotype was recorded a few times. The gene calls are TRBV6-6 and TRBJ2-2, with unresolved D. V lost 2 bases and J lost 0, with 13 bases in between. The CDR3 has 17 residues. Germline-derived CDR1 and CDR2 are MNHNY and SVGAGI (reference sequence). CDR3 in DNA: TGTGCCAGCAGTTACCCCGGATTGGATGCGAACACCGGGGAGCTGTTTTTT. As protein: CASSYPGLDANTGELFF.

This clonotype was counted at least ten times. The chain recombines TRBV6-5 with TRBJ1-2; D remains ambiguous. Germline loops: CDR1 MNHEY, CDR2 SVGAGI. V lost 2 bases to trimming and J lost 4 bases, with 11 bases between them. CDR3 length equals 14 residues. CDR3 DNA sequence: TGTGCCAGCAGTTACGGGGAGGGATTCTATGGCTACACCTTC. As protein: CASSYGEGFYGYTF.

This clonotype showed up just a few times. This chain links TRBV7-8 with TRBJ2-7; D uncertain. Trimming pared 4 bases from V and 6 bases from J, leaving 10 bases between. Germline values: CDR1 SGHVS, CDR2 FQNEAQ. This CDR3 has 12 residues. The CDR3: CASSYGWLEQYV. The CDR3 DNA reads TGTGCCAGCAGCTATGGGTGGCTCGAGCAGTACGTC.

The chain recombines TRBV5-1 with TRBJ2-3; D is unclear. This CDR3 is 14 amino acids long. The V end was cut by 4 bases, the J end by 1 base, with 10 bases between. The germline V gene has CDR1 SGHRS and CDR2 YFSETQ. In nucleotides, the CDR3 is TGCGCCAGCAGCCGGATCCCGGGCACAGATACGCAGTATTTT. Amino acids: CASSRIPGTDTQYF.

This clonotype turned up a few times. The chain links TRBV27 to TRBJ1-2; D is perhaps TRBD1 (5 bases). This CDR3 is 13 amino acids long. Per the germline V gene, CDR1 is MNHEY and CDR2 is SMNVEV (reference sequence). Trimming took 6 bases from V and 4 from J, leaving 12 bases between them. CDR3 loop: CASRVGGGYGYTF. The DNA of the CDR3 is TGTGCCAGCAGAGTCGGGGGGGGCTATGGCTACACCTTC.